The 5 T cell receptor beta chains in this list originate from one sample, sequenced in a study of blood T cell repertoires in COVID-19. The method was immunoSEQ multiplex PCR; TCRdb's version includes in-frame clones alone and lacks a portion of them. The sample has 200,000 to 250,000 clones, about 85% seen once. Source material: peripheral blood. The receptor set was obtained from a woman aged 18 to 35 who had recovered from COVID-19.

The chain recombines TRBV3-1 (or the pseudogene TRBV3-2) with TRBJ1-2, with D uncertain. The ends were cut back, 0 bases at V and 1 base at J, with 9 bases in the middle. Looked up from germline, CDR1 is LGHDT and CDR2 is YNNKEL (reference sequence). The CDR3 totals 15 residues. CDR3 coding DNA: TGTGCCAGCAGCCAAGAGAGGCAGATTAACTATGGCTACACCTTC. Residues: CASSQERQINYGYTF.

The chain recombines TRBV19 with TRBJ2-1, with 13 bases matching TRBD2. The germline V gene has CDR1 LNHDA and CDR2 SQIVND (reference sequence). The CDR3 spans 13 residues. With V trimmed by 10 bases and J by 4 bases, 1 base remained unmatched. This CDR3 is CATGLAGYNEQFF. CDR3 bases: TGTGCCACGGGACTAGCGGGATACAATGAGCAGTTCTTC.

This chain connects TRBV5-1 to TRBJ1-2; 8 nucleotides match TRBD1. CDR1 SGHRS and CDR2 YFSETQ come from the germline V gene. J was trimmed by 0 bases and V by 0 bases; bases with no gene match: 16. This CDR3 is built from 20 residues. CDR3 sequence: CASSLELGRQGAIANYGYTF. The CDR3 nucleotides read TGCGCCAGCAGCTTGGAATTGGGTCGCCAGGGGGCAATAGCTAACTATGGCTACACCTTC. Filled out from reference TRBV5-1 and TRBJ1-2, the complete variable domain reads KAGVTQTPRYLIKTRGQQVTLSCSPISGHRSVSWYQQTPGQGLQFLFEYFSETQRNKGNFPGRFSGRQFSNSRSEMNVSTLELGDSALYLCASSLELGRQGAIANYGYTFGSGTRLTVV.

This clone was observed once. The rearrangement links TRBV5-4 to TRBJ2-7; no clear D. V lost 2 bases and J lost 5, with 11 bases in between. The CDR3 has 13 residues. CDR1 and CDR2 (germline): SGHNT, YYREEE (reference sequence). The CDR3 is CASSFPSSNEQYF. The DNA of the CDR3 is TGTGCCAGCAGCTTCCCAAGTAGTAACGAGCAGTACTTC.

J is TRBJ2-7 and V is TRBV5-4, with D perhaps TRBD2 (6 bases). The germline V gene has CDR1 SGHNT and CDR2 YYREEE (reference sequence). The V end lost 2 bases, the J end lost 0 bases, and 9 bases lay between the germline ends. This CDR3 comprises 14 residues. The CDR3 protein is CASSFGGDSYEQYF. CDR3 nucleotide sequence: TGTGCCAGCAGCTTCGGCGGGGACTCCTACGAGCAGTACTTC.